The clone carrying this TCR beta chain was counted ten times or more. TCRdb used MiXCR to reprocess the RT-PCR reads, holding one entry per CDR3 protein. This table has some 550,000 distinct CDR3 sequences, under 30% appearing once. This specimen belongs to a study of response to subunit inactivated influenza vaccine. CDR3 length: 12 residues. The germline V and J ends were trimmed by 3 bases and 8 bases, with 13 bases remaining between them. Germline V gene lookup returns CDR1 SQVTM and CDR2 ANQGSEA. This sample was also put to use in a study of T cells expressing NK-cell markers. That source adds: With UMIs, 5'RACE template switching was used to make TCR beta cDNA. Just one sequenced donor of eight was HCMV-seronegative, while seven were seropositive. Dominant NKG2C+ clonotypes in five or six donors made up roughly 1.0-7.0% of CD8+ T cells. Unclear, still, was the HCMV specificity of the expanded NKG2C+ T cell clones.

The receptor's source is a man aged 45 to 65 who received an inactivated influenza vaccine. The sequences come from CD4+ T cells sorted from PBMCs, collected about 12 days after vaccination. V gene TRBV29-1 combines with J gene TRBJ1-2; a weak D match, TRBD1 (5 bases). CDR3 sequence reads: CSVDDGASGYTF. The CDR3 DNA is TGCAGCGTTGATGATGGGGCAAGCGGCTACACCTTC. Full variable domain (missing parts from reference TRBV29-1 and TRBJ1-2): SAVISQKPSRDICQRGTSLTIQCQVDSQVTMMFWYRQQPGQSLTLIATANQGSEATYESGFVIDKFPISRPNLTFSTLTVSNMSPEDSSIYLCSVDDGASGYTFGSGTRLTVV.